The 10 T cell receptor beta chains below come from one sample, sequenced in a study of blood T cell repertoires in COVID-19. Libraries were prepared by immunoSEQ multiplex PCR; TCRdb keeps only in-frame clonotypes and omits some of them. The sample has about 140,000 clones, less than 85% seen once. The sample consisted of peripheral blood. The source is a human donor in a cohort sampled during active COVID-19.

The rearrangement links TRBV9 to TRBJ1-4; 7 bases fit TRBD1. Germline CDR1 reads SGDLS; CDR2 reads YYNGEE. Trimming removed 0 bases from V and 2 bases from J; junction bases left unmatched: 4. This CDR3 has 16 amino acids. CDR3 region: CASSVGGTVTNEKLFF. CDR3 bases: TGTGCCAGCAGCGTAGGGGGGACAGTCACTAATGAAAAACTGTTTTTT.

The chain uses TRBV19 and TRBJ2-1, with 8 bases identical to TRBD1. This CDR3 is 15 amino acids long. Trimming cost V 1 base and J 4 bases; bases outside gene matches: 3. CDR1 and CDR2 (germline): LNHDA, SQIVND (reference sequence). The chain's CDR3 is CASSIGTGRYNEQFF. CDR3 DNA sequence: TGTGCCAGTAGTATAGGGACAGGGAGGTACAATGAGCAGTTCTTC. The full variable domain, with the rest looked up from reference TRBV19 and TRBJ2-1, is DGGITQSPKYLFRKEGQNVTLSCEQNLNHDAMYWYRQDPGQGLRLIYYSQIVNDFQKGDIAEGYSVSREKKESFPLTVTSAQKNPTAFYLCASSIGTGRYNEQFFGPGTRLTVL.

The rearrangement uses TRBV7-3 and TRBJ2-1; TRBD2 matches 11 bases. The trim removed 2 bases at V and 3 bases at J, leaving 0 bases unmatched. Looked up from germline, CDR1 is SGHTA and CDR2 is FQGTGA. The CDR3 spans 15 residues. Here the CDR3 reads CASSLLAGGYNEQFF. The CDR3 nucleotides are TGTGCCAGCAGCTTACTAGCGGGGGGCTACAATGAGCAGTTCTTC.

This chain links TRBV6-1 with TRBJ1-6, with D perhaps TRBD1 (5 bases). V dropped 1 base and J dropped 4 bases, with 14 bases sitting between them. CDR3 length equals 17 residues. Germline V lookup: CDR1 MNHNS, CDR2 SASEGT. The chain's CDR3 is CASSEVSRGSYNSPLHF. The CDR3, as DNA: TGTGCCAGCAGTGAAGTATCTCGGGGGTCTTATAATTCACCCCTCCACTTT.

The chain combines TRBV4-2 with TRBJ2-1; D perhaps matches TRBD1 (6 bases). Trimming cost V 2 bases and J 4 bases, with 12 bases left between them. There are 15 residues in the CDR3. Per the germline V gene, CDR1 is LGHNA and CDR2 is YNFKEQ. The CDR3: CASSQLRDMYNEQFF. DNA for the CDR3: TGTGCCAGCAGCCAACTCAGGGACATGTACAATGAGCAGTTCTTC.

The rearrangement joins TRBV25-1 to TRBJ2-7; the D gene is possibly TRBD1 (6 bases). The CDR3 runs 11 residues. V lost 6 bases and J lost 3, with 6 bases in between. The germline gives CDR1 MGHDK, CDR2 SYGVNS. Here the CDR3 reads CASRGHYEQYF. In DNA form, the CDR3 reads TGTGCCAGCAGGGGACACTACGAGCAGTACTTC.

The rearrangement joins TRBV15 to TRBJ2-3; TRBD2 agrees at 12 bases. Trimming at V came to 1 base and at J to 4 bases, leaving 6 bases not matched to a gene. There are 17 residues in the CDR3. The germline CDR1 and CDR2 sequences are LNHNV and YYDKDF (reference sequence). CDR3 DNA sequence: TGTGCCACCAGCAGAGCAGGTACTAGCGGGGGGCCAGATACGCAGTATTTT. Amino acids: CATSRAGTSGGPDTQYF.

The rearrangement joins TRBV6-5 to TRBJ1-1; 8 bases agree with TRBD1. Trimming removed 8 bases from V and 1 base from J; junction bases left unmatched: 9. The CDR3 sequence is 15 residues long. Germline lookup yields CDR1 MNHEY and CDR2 SVGAGI. The CDR3 here is CASLPRGQRNTEAFF. The CDR3 DNA follows: TGTGCCAGCCTTCCCAGGGGGCAAAGGAACACTGAAGCTTTCTTT.

This sequence joins TRBV19 and TRBJ1-5; a weak D match, TRBD1 (6 bases). This CDR3 is 14 amino acids long. Trimming cost V 6 bases and J 7 bases, with 16 bases left between them. From germline, CDR1 is LNHDA and CDR2 SQIVND (reference sequence). Here the CDR3 DNA reads TGTGCCAGTAGCATACAGGGTAAGGAACAGCCCCAGCATTTT. As protein: CASSIQGKEQPQHF.

The V call is TRBV10-3, the J call TRBJ2-2; 8 nucleotides agree with TRBD1. The CDR3 is made up of 15 amino acids. V was pared by 6 bases and J by 2 bases, with 5 bases of the junction left unmatched. Germline values: CDR1 ENHRY, CDR2 SYGVKD. CDR3 in DNA: TGTGCCATCAGGGAGGACAGGGTCAACACCGGGGAGCTGTTTTTT. Residues: CAIREDRVNTGELFF.